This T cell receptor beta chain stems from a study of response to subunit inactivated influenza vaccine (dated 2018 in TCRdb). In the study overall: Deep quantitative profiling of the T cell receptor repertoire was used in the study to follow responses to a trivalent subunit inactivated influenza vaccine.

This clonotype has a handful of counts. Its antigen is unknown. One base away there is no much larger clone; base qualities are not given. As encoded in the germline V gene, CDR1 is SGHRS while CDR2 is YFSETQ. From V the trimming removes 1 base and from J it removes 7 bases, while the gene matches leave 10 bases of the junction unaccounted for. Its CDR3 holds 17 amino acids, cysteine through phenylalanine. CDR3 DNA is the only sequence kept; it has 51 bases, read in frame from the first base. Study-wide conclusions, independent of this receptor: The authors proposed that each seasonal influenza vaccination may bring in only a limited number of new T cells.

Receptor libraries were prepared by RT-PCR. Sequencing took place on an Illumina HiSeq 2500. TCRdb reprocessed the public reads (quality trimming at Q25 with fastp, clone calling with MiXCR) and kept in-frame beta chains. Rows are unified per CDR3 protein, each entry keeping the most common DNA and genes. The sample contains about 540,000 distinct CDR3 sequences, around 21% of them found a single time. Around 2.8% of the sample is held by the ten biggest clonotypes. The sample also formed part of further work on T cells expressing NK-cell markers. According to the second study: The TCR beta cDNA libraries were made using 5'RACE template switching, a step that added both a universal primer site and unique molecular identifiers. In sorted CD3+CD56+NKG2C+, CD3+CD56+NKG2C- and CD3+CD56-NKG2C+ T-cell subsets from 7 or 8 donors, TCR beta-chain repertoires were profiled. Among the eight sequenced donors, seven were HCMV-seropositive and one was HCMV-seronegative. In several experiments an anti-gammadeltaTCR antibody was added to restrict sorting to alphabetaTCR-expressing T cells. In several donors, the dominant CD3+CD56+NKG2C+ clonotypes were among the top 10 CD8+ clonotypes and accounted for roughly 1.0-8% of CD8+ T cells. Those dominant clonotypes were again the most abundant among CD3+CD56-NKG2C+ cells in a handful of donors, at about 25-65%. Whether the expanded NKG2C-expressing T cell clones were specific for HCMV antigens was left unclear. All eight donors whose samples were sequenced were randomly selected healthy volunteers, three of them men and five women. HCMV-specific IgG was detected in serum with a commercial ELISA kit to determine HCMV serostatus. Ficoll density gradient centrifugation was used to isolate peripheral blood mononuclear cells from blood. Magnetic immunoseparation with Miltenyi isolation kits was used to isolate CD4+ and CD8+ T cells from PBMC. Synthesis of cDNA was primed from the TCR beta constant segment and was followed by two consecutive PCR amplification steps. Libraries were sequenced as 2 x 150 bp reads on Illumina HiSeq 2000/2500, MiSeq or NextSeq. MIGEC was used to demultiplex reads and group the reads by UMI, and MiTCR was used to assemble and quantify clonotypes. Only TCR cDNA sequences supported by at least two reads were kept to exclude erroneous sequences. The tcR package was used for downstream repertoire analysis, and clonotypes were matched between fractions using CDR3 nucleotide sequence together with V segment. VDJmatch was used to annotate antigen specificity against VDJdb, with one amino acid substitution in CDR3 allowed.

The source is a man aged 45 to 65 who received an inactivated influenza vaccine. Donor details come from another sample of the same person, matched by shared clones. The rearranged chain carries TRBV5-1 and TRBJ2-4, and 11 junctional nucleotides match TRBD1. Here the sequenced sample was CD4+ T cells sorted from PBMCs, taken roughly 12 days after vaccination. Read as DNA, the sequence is TGCGCCAGCAGCTTGACACTAGGACAGGGGGCTTATAACATTCAGTACTTC. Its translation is CASSLTLGQGAYNIQYF.